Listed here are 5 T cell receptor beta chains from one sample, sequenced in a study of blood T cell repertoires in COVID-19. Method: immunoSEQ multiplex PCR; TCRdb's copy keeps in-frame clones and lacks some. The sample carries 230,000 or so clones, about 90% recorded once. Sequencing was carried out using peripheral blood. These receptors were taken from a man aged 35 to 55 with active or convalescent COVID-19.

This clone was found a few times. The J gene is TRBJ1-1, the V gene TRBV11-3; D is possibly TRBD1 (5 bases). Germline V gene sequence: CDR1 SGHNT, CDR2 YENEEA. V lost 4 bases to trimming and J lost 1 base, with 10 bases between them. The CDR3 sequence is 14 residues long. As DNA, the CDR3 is TGTGCCAGCAGCTGGGGCAGGGCGAACACTGAAGCTTTCTTT. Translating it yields CASSWGRANTEAFF.

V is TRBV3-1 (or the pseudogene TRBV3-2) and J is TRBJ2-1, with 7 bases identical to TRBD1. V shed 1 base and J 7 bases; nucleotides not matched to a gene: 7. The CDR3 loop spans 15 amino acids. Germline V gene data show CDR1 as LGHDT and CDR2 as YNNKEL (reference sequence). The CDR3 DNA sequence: TGTGCCAGCAGCCAAGCTTTAGGGGGCCGGAATGAGCAGTTCTTC. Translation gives CASSQALGGRNEQFF.

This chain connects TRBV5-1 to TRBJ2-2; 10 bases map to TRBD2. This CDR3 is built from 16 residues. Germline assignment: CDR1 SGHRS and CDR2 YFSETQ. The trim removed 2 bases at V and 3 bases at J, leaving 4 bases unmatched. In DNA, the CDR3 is TGCGCCAGCAGCTTAGAGACTAGCGGGCACACCGGGGAGCTGTTTTTT. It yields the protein CASSLETSGHTGELFF.

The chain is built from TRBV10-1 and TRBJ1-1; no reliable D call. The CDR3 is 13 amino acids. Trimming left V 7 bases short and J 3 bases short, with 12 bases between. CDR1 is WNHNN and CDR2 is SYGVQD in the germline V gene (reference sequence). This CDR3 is CASNQHRDTEAFF. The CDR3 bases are TGCGCCAGCAATCAACACCGTGACACTGAAGCTTTCTTT.

CDR3 bases: TGTGCCAGCAGCTTCCTAGCGGGGCTAAACACCGGGGAGCTGTTTTTT. It specifies CASSFLAGLNTGELFF. This rearrangement joins TRBV7-9 to TRBJ2-2; TRBD2 aligns across 9 bases. This CDR3 has 16 amino acids. Unmatched junction bases numbered 4, after V lost 3 bases and J lost 2 bases. The germline CDR1 and CDR2 sequences are SEHNR and FQNEAQ (reference sequence).